A selection of T cell receptor beta chains follows, all from one sample in a study of early T cells in non-severe SARS-CoV-2 infection. TCRdb ran MiXCR on the 5' RACE reads and lists one entry per CDR3 protein. The table has 95,000 to 100,000 distinct CDR3 sequences, less than 15% seen once. The sequenced material came from whole blood. Receptors originate from an adult who was a healthcare worker with PCR-confirmed SARS-CoV-2 infection or an uninfected control (not recorded which). Both conserved end residues are part of each CDR3. The order of the fields is J gene, V gene, D gene, clone size, CDR3 DNA, CDR3 protein. The D gene is left open where the match is weak. Size is omitted from some rows. Given values are once, few, many or a class for expanded clones.

j_call: TRBJ2-4
v_call: TRBV20-1
d_call: TRBD1
clone_size: many
cdr3_nt: TGCAGTGCTGGGGACAGGGTAGCCAAAAACATTCAGTACTTC
cdr3_aa: CSAGDRVAKNIQYF

j_call: TRBJ2-5
v_call: TRBV29-1
d_call: -
clone_size: many
cdr3_nt: TGCAGCGTTGGGGGAGCCCAAGAGACCCAGTACTTC
cdr3_aa: CSVGGAQETQYF

j_call: TRBJ2-1
v_call: TRBV29-1
d_call: TRBD2
clone_size: few
cdr3_nt: TGCAGCGTGACTAGCGGGGGGGCCGATACTGAGCAGTTCTTC
cdr3_aa: CSVTSGGADTEQFF

j_call: TRBJ2-7
v_call: TRBV7-9
d_call: TRBD1
clone_size: few
cdr3_nt: TGTGCCAGCAGCATACTGGACAGGGGGAGACAGTACGAGCAGTACTTC
cdr3_aa: CASSILDRGRQYEQYF

j_call: TRBJ2-7
v_call: TRBV20-1
d_call: TRBD1
clone_size: many
cdr3_nt: TGCAGTGCTTCAGAGAAAACAGGGGGTCGTGAGCCCTACGAGCAGTACTTC
cdr3_aa: CSASEKTGGREPYEQYF

j_call: TRBJ1-5
v_call: TRBV6-6
d_call: -
clone_size: few
cdr3_nt: TGTGCCAGCAGTTTAGCCGGCGGGGGACTCAGCAATCAGCCCCAGCATTTT
cdr3_aa: CASSLAGGGLSNQPQHF

j_call: TRBJ1-5
v_call: TRBV6-6
d_call: -
clone_size: -
cdr3_nt: TGTGCCAGCAGGGAGACCGGGCCCCAGCATTTT
cdr3_aa: CASRETGPQHF

j_call: TRBJ2-7
v_call: TRBV28
d_call: TRBD2
clone_size: many
cdr3_nt: TGTGCCAGCAGTGGGACTAGCGGGGGGCAGTACTTC
cdr3_aa: CASSGTSGGQYF

j_call: TRBJ2-1
v_call: TRBV2
d_call: TRBD2
clone_size: -
cdr3_nt: TGTGCCAGCACCGGGACTAGCGGGGTCTACAATGAGCAGTTCTTC
cdr3_aa: CASTGTSGVYNEQFF

j_call: TRBJ2-5
v_call: TRBV29-1
d_call: -
clone_size: many
cdr3_nt: TGCAGCGCCCGGGCGGCACAGGGTTGGTCAGAGACCCAGTACTTC
cdr3_aa: CSARAAQGWSETQYF

j_call: TRBJ1-5
v_call: TRBV7-8
d_call: TRBD1
clone_size: many
cdr3_nt: TGTGCCAGCAGCTTAGACAGGGGGCTAGGTCAGCCCCAGCATTTT
cdr3_aa: CASSLDRGLGQPQHF

j_call: TRBJ2-7
v_call: TRBV12-3/TRBV12-4
d_call: -
clone_size: many
cdr3_nt: TGTGCCAGCAGTTTAACGAGGAGCTCCTACGAGCAGTACTTC
cdr3_aa: CASSLTRSSYEQYF

j_call: TRBJ2-5
v_call: TRBV7-8
d_call: -
clone_size: few
cdr3_nt: TGTGCCAGCAGCCAGAGCGGGCTGCAAGAGACCCAGTACTTC
cdr3_aa: CASSQSGLQETQYF

j_call: TRBJ1-2
v_call: TRBV9
d_call: -
clone_size: many
cdr3_nt: TGTGCCAGCAGCGTAGATGGAGTTAGTGGCTACACCTTC
cdr3_aa: CASSVDGVSGYTF

j_call: TRBJ2-7
v_call: TRBV28
d_call: TRBD1
clone_size: many
cdr3_nt: TGTGCCAGCAGTTCCGCCGGGACAGGGAAGGGGGAGCAGTACTTC
cdr3_aa: CASSSAGTGKGEQYF

j_call: TRBJ1-5
v_call: TRBV4-1
d_call: TRBD1
clone_size: few
cdr3_nt: TGCGCCAGCAGCCAATTTACAGGGGAGCCCCAGCATTTT
cdr3_aa: CASSQFTGEPQHF

j_call: TRBJ2-7
v_call: TRBV7-2
d_call: -
clone_size: few
cdr3_nt: TGTGCCAGCAGTCGAGACTGGGGAGGCTACGAGCAGTACTTC
cdr3_aa: CASSRDWGGYEQYF

j_call: TRBJ1-1
v_call: TRBV2
d_call: -
clone_size: -
cdr3_nt: TGTGCCAGCAGTACCGACTCCACTGAAGCTTTCTTT
cdr3_aa: CASSTDSTEAFF

j_call: TRBJ1-2
v_call: TRBV29-1
d_call: -
clone_size: many
cdr3_nt: TGCAGCGCGGATGCTAACTATGGCTACACCTTC
cdr3_aa: CSADANYGYTF

j_call: TRBJ1-2
v_call: TRBV20-1
d_call: -
clone_size: few
cdr3_nt: TGCAGTGCTAGAGTGGTGGTTGAGGGGCCCTATGGCTACACCTTC
cdr3_aa: CSARVVVEGPYGYTF

j_call: TRBJ2-1
v_call: TRBV11-2
d_call: TRBD1
clone_size: many
cdr3_nt: TGTGCCAGCACCCAGACAGGGAGCTCCTACAATGAGCAGTTCTTC
cdr3_aa: CASTQTGSSYNEQFF

j_call: TRBJ1-6
v_call: TRBV12-2
d_call: -
clone_size: -
cdr3_nt: TGTGCGCCCTTCACGGGACAACAAAATTCACCCCTCCACTTT
cdr3_aa: CAPFTGQQNSPLHF

j_call: TRBJ1-5
v_call: TRBV6-5
d_call: TRBD1
clone_size: few
cdr3_nt: TGTGCCAGCAGCCGTACCCCTACAGGGGGCATAAATCAGCCCCAGCATTTT
cdr3_aa: CASSRTPTGGINQPQHF

j_call: TRBJ2-5
v_call: TRBV10-2
d_call: -
clone_size: many
cdr3_nt: TGCGCCAGCAGGGACACACAAGAGACCCAGTACTTC
cdr3_aa: CASRDTQETQYF

j_call: TRBJ2-2
v_call: TRBV5-1
d_call: -
clone_size: many
cdr3_nt: TGCGCCAGCAGCTTGGCCGACAGAACCGGGGAGCTGTTTTTT
cdr3_aa: CASSLADRTGELFF

j_call: TRBJ2-1
v_call: TRBV20-1
d_call: TRBD1
clone_size: many
cdr3_nt: TGCAGTGCTAGAGAACGGGACAGTTACAATGAGCAGTTCTTC
cdr3_aa: CSARERDSYNEQFF

j_call: TRBJ1-3
v_call: TRBV11-2
d_call: -
clone_size: many
cdr3_nt: TGTGCCAGCAGGGGGACGGGAGGAAACACCATATATTTT
cdr3_aa: CASRGTGGNTIYF

j_call: TRBJ2-2
v_call: TRBV12-3/TRBV12-4
d_call: -
clone_size: many
cdr3_nt: TGTGCCAGCAGTTTTTCGACTAGTTGGGCCGGGGAGCTGTTTTTT
cdr3_aa: CASSFSTSWAGELFF

j_call: TRBJ2-3
v_call: TRBV7-2
d_call: -
clone_size: -
cdr3_nt: TGTGCTACCGGAGGGGCGGGAGATACGCAGTATTTT
cdr3_aa: CATGGAGDTQYF

j_call: TRBJ2-3
v_call: TRBV20-1
d_call: -
clone_size: few
cdr3_nt: TGCAGTGCCGGGGGCGGGGGACGCACAGATACGCAGTATTTT
cdr3_aa: CSAGGGGRTDTQYF

j_call: TRBJ1-2
v_call: TRBV12-3/TRBV12-4
d_call: -
clone_size: -
cdr3_nt: TGTGCCAGCACCAACCCCAGGGCCTATGGCTACACCTTC
cdr3_aa: CASTNPRAYGYTF

j_call: TRBJ2-7
v_call: TRBV27
d_call: TRBD1
clone_size: few
cdr3_nt: TGTGCCAGCCGCCCCCTCGGGACAGGGGTTCGCGAGCAGTACTTC
cdr3_aa: CASRPLGTGVREQYF

j_call: TRBJ1-4
v_call: TRBV28
d_call: -
clone_size: few
cdr3_nt: TGTGCCAGCAGTTTCCTTGGGGCCCCAGATGAAAAACTGTTTTTT
cdr3_aa: CASSFLGAPDEKLFF

j_call: TRBJ1-1
v_call: TRBV7-2
d_call: TRBD1
clone_size: -
cdr3_nt: TGTGCCGTCACACCAGGGGACAGAACAAGAAGAGAAGCTTTCTTT
cdr3_aa: CAVTPGDRTRREAFF

j_call: TRBJ2-7
v_call: TRBV28
d_call: TRBD1
clone_size: many
cdr3_nt: TGTGCCAGCACCCTGGGACAGGGGGACAAAGACGAGCAGTACTTC
cdr3_aa: CASTLGQGDKDEQYF

j_call: TRBJ2-2
v_call: TRBV3-1
d_call: -
clone_size: few
cdr3_nt: TGTGCCAGCAGCCAAAGGAGTAGCGGTCGTACCGGGGAGCTGTTTTTT
cdr3_aa: CASSQRSSGRTGELFF

j_call: TRBJ1-1
v_call: TRBV2
d_call: -
clone_size: -
cdr3_nt: TGTGCCAGCCATGGGGCGCAAGAGACTGAAGCTTTCTTT
cdr3_aa: CASHGAQETEAFF

j_call: TRBJ2-7
v_call: TRBV6-6
d_call: -
clone_size: few
cdr3_nt: TGTGCCACCCGGGATGGGGGGATCGAGCAGTACTTC
cdr3_aa: CATRDGGIEQYF

j_call: TRBJ2-7
v_call: TRBV20-1
d_call: -
clone_size: many
cdr3_nt: TGCAGTGCTAGAGATCATAGGCTATCCCCCTACGAGCAGTACTTC
cdr3_aa: CSARDHRLSPYEQYF

j_call: TRBJ2-7
v_call: TRBV4-1
d_call: -
clone_size: -
cdr3_nt: TGCGCCAGCAGCCAAGACATGGTCAGGGCAATCTCCTACGAGCAGTACTTC
cdr3_aa: CASSQDMVRAISYEQYF

j_call: TRBJ2-6
v_call: TRBV29-1
d_call: TRBD1
clone_size: -
cdr3_nt: TGCAGCGTTACAGACAGGGCTGGGGCCAACGTCCTGACTTTC
cdr3_aa: CSVTDRAGANVLTF

j_call: TRBJ2-2
v_call: TRBV11-1
d_call: -
clone_size: -
cdr3_nt: TGTGCCAGCAGCACCCAGGGTTTCGGCGGGGAGCTGTTTTTT
cdr3_aa: CASSTQGFGGELFF

j_call: TRBJ1-1
v_call: TRBV29-1
d_call: -
clone_size: few
cdr3_nt: TGCAGCGTTGCCGGTCTCTCGAACACTGAAGCTTTCTTT
cdr3_aa: CSVAGLSNTEAFF

j_call: TRBJ1-5
v_call: TRBV7-2
d_call: -
clone_size: -
cdr3_nt: TGTGCCAGCCGAGGGTATAGCAATCAGCCCCAGCATTTT
cdr3_aa: CASRGYSNQPQHF

j_call: TRBJ1-4
v_call: TRBV29-1
d_call: TRBD1
clone_size: -
cdr3_nt: TGCAGCGTTGGAGGACAGGTTAATGAAAAACTGTTTTTT
cdr3_aa: CSVGGQVNEKLFF

j_call: TRBJ2-1
v_call: TRBV2
d_call: -
clone_size: few
cdr3_nt: TGTGCCAGCAGTGCGGGTCAGGGGAGCAATGAGCAGTTCTTC
cdr3_aa: CASSAGQGSNEQFF

j_call: TRBJ1-1
v_call: TRBV14
d_call: -
clone_size: many
cdr3_nt: TGTGCCAGCAGCACAAAACAGGGCCCGGGGACTGAAGCTTTCTTT
cdr3_aa: CASSTKQGPGTEAFF

j_call: TRBJ2-2
v_call: TRBV7-2
d_call: -
clone_size: many
cdr3_nt: TGTGCCAGCAGCTCCTTCGGCAGGGCGAACACCGGGGAGCTGTTTTTT
cdr3_aa: CASSSFGRANTGELFF

j_call: TRBJ2-3
v_call: TRBV5-1
d_call: TRBD2
clone_size: few
cdr3_nt: TGCGCCAGCAGCTTGGGTGATGTAGCGGGGGCCCCAGATACGCAGTATTTT
cdr3_aa: CASSLGDVAGAPDTQYF

j_call: TRBJ1-2
v_call: TRBV7-9
d_call: -
clone_size: few
cdr3_nt: TGTGCCAGCAGCTTAGGGGTTGGGGGCGACACCAACTATGGCTACACCTTC
cdr3_aa: CASSLGVGGDTNYGYTF

j_call: TRBJ2-2
v_call: TRBV6-2/TRBV6-3
d_call: -
clone_size: few
cdr3_nt: TGTGCCAGCAGTCGCGGAGGGACCGGGGAGCTGTTTTTT
cdr3_aa: CASSRGGTGELFF

j_call: TRBJ2-3
v_call: TRBV7-2
d_call: TRBD2
clone_size: -
cdr3_nt: TGTGCCAGCAGCCCCCGGAGAGCTAGCGGGGGTGGGGCAGATACGCAGTATTTT
cdr3_aa: CASSPRRASGGGADTQYF